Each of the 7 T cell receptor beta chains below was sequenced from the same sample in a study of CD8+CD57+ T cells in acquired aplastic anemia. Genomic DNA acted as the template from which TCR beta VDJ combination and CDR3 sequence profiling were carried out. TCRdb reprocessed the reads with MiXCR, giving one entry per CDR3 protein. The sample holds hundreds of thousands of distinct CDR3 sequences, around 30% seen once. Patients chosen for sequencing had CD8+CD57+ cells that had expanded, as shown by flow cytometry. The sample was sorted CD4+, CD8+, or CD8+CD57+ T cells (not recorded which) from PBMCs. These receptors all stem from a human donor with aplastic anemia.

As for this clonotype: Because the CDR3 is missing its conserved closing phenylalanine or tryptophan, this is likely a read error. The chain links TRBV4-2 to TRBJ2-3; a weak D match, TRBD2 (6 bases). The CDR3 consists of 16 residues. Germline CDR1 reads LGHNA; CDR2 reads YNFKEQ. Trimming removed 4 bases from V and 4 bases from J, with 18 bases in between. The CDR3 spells CASSLLVLAGSDTQYS. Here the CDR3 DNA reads TGTGCCAGCAGCCTATTGGTACTGGCGGGATCAGATACGCAGTATTCT.

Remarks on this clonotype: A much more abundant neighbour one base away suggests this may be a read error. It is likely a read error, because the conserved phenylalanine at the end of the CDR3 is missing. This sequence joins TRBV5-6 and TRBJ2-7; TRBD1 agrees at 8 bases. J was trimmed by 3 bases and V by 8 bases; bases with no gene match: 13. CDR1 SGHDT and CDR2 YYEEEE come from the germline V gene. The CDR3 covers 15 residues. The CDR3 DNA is TGTGCCAGTAGTTCACCAGGGGGCTTCCGCTACGAGCAGTACCTC. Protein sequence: CASSSPGGFRYEQYL.

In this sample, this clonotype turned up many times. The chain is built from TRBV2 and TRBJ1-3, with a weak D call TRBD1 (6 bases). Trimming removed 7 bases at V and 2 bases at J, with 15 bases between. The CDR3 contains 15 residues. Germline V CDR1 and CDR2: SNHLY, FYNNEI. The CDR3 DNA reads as TGTGCCAGCAAAGGAATACAGGGAACTGGAAACACCATATATTTT. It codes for CASKGIQGTGNTIYF. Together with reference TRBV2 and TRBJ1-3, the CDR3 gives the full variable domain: EPEVTQTPSHQVTQMGQEVILRCVPISNHLYFYWYRQILGQKVEFLVSFYNNEISEKSEIFDDQFSVERPDGSNFTLKIRSTKLEDSAMYFCASKGIQGTGNTIYFGEGSWLTVV.

CDR3 sequence reads: CASKSGQGRQETQYF. The CDR3 region has the DNA TGTGCCAGCAAGTCGGGACAGGGGAGGCAAGAGACCCAGTACTTC. The chain joins TRBV2 to TRBJ2-5, with 10 bases lining up with TRBD1. The CDR3 loop spans 15 amino acids. Germline V gene sequence: CDR1 SNHLY, CDR2 FYNNEI. The V segment lost 7 bases and the J segment 2 bases; nucleotides outside the gene matches: 7.

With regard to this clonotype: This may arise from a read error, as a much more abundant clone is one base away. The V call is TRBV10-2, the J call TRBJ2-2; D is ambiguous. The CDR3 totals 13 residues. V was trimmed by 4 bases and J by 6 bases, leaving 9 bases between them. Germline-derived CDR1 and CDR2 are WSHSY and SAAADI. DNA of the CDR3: TGCGCCAGCAGTGGGTCGTCCTCCGGGGAGCTGTTTTTT. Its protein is CASSGSSSGELFF.

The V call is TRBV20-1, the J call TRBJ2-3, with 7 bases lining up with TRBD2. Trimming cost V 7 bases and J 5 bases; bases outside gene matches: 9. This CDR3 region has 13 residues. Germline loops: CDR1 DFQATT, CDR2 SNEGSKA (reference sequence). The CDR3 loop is CSGTAGRGDTQYF. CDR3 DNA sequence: TGCAGTGGTACGGCGGGGAGGGGAGATACGCAGTATTTT.

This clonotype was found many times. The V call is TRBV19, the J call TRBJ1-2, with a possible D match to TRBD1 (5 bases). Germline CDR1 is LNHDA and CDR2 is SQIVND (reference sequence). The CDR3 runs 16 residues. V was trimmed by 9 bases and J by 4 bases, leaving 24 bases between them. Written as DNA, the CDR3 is TGTGCCAGCATTCCCGGGATCCGGGGGGACGTCTATGGCTACACCTTC. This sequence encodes CASIPGIRGDVYGYTF.